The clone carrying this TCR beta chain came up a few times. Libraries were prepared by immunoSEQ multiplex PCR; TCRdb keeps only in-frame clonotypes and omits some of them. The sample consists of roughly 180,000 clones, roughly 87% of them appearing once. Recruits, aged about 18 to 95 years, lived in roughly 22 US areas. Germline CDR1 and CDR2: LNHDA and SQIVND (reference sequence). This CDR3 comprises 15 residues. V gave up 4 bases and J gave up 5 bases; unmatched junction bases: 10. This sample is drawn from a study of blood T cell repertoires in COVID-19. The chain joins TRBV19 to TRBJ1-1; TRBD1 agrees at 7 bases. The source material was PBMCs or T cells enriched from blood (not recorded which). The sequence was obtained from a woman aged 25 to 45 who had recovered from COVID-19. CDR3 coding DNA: TGTGCCAGTAGTACGATACGGACAGGTCGGACTGAAGCTTTCTTT. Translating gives CASSTIRTGRTEAFF.